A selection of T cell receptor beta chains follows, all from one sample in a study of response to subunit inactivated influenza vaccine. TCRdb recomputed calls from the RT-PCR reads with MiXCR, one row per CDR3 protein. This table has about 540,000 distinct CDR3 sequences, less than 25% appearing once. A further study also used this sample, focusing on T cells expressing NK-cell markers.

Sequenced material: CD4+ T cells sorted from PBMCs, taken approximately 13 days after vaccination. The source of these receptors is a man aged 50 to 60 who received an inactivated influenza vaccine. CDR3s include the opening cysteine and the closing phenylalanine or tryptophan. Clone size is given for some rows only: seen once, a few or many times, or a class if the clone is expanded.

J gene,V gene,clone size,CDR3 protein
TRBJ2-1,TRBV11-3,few,CASSGGRDHYNEQFF
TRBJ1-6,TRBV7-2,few,CASSSRGDYSPLHF
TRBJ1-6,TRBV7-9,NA,CASSPGASYNSPLHF
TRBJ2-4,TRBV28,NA,CATFGGVAKNIQYF
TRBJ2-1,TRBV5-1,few,CASSLVVSDEQFF
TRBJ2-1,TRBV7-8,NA,CASSLAMRGHEQFF
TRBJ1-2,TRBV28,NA,CASSPGTPTDYGYTF
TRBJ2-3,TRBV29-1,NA,CSVGRPLTDTQYF
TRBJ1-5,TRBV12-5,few,CASGQGIGPQHF
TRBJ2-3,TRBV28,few,CASSSGTSGHSTDTQYF
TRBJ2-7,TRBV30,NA,CAWVSSARASYEQYF
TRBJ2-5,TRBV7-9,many,CASSLGTDQETQYF
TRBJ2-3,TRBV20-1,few,CSARFTGGPDTQYF
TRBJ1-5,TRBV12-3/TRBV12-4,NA,CASSPDRDHQPQHF
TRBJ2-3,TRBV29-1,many,CSVGQGASTQYF
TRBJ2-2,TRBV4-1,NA,CASSQPTSLSGELFF
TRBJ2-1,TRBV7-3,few,CASSSLPGLADNEQFF
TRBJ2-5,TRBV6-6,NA,CASSHRGGETQYF
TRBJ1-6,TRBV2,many,CASSEALLTGSNNSPLHF
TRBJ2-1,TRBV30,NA,CAWSGQTGVYNEQFF
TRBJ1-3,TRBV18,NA,CASSPPGAGFSGNTIYF
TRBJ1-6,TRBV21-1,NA,CASSQTGADNSPLHF
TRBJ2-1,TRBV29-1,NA,CSVEPLAGINNEQFF
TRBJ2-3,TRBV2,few,CASSEELAETDTQYF
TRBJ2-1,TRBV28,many,CASSPDLTGTEQFF
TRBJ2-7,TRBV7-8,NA,CATNSLGSDYEQYF
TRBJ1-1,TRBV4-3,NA,CASSQDRLTEAFF
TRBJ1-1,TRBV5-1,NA,CASSLNPRTEAFF
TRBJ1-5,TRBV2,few,CASSRYVGQPQHF
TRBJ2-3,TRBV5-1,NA,CASSLDTGDTQYF
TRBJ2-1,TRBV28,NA,CASRTTLAESYNEQFF
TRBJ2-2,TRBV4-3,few,CASSHPDRETGELFF
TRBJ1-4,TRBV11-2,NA,CASSLAPPGVTNEKLFF
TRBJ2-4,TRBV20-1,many,CSASQREGKNIQYF
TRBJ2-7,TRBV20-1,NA,CSADPNISYEQYF
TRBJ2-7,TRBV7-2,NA,CASSSQATSYEQYF
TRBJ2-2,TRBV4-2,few,CASSFNSGGNTGELFF
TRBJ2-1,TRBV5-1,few,CASSAGGSSYNEQFF
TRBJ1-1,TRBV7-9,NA,CASSPEWGKTEAFF
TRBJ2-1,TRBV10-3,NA,CAISSGGGAVYNEQFF
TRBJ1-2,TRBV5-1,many,CASGNRDGYTF
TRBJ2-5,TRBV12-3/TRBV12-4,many,CASSIRQGLGSAPSTRRQETQYF
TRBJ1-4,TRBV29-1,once,CSVVETARGEKLFF
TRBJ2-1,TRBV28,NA,CASSVLQGFLTF
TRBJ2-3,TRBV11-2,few,CASSLRRTSGARTDTQYF
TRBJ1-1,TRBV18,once,CASSPETAAPNTEAFF
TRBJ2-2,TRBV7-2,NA,CASRGLGGELFF
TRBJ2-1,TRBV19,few,CASSGQGGYNEQFF